This paragraph reports one TCR beta chain. Antigen specificity is unknown. These data originate in a study of cytotoxic CD8 clonotypes in ibrutinib-treated CLL. Study-level results: The study found baseline clonality above age-matched healthy donors, tracking circulating CD8+ T-cell counts.

Germline-derived CDR1 and CDR2 are SGHRS and YFSETQ. V trimming: 2 bases; J trimming: 4 bases; junction bases outside the gene matches: 14. The CDR3 consists of 17 residues. Produced via immunoSEQ multiplex PCR; TCRdb's table is partial and in-frame only. The sample contains about 330,000 clones, under 70% of which appear only once. The clonotype comes from a human donor with chronic lymphocytic leukemia. The material sequenced was PBMCs, taken after 36 months of ibrutinib treatment. The rearrangement uses TRBV5-1 and TRBJ2-5; 7 positions match TRBD1. The CDR3 loop reads CASSFLTTGLGVETQYF. The CDR3 region has the DNA TGCGCCAGCAGCTTCCTGACGACAGGGTTAGGTGTAGAGACCCAGTACTTC.